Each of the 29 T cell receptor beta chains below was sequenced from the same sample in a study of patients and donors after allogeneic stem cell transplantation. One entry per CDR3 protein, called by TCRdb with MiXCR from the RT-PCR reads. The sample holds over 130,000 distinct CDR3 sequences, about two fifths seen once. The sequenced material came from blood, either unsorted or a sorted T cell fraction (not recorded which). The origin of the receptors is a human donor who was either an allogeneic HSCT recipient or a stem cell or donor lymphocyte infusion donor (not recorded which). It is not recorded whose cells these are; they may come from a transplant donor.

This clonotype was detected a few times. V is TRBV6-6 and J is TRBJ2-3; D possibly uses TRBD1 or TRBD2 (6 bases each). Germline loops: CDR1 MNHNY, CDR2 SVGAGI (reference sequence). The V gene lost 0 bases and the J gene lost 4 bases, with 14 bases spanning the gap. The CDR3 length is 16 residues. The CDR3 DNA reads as TGTGCCAGCAGTTACTCTAGAGGGGGGCGTTCAGATACGCAGTATTTT. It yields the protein CASSYSRGGRSDTQYF.

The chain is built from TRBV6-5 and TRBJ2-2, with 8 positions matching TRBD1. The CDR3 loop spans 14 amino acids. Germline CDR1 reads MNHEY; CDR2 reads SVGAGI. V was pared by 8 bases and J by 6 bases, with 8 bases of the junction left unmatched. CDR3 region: CASCWTGKPGELFF. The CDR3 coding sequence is TGTGCCAGCTGTTGGACAGGGAAACCCGGGGAGCTGTTTTTT.

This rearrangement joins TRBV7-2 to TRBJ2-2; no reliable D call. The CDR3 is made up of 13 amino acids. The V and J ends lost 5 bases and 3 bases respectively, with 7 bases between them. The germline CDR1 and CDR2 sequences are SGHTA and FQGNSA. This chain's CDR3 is CASSPSHTGELFF. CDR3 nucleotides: TGTGCCAGCAGCCCCTCGCACACCGGGGAGCTGTTTTTT.

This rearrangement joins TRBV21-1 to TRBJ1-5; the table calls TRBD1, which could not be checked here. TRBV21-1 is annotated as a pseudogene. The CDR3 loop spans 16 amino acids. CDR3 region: CASSKDGRASSQPQHF. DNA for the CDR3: TGTGCCAGCAGCAAAGATGGGCGGGCTAGCAGTCAGCCCCAGCATTTT.

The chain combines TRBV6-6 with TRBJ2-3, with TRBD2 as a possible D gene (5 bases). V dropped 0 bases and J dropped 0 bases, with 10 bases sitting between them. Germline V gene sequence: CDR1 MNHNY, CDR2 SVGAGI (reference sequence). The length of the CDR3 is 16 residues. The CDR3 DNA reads TGTGCCAGCAGTTACTCGAGGGCGGTGAGCACAGATACGCAGTATTTT. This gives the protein CASSYSRAVSTDTQYF.

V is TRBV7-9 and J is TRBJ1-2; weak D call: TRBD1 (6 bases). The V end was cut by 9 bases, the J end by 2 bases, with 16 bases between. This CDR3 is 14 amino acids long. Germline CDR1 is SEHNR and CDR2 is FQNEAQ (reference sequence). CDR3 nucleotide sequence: TGTGCCAGTAGCCCAACCGGGACAAACTATGGCTACACCTTC. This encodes CASSPTGTNYGYTF.

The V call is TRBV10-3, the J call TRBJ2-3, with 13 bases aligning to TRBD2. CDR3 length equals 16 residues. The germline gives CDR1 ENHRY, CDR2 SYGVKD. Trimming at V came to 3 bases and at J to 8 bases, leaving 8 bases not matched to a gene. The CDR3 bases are TGTGCCATCAGTGACTCTAGGACTAGCGGGGGAGGTACGCAGTATTTT. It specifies CAISDSRTSGGGTQYF.

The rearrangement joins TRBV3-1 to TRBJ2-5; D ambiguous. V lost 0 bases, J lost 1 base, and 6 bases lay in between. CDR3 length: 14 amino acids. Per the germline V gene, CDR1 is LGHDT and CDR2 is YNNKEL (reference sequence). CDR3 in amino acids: CASSQDLIQETQYF. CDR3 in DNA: TGTGCCAGCAGCCAAGACCTAATCCAAGAGACCCAGTACTTC.

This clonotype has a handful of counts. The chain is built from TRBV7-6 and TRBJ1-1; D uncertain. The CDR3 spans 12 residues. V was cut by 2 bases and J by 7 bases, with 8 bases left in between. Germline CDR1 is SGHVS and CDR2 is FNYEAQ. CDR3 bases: TGTGCCAGCAGCTTACGGGGAGATGAAGCTTTCTTT. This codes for CASSLRGDEAFF.

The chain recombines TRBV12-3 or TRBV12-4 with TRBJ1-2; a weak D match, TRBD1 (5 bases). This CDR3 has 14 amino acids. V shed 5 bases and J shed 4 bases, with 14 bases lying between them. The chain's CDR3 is CASSHEGIGYGYTF. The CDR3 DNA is TGTGCCAGCAGTCACGAGGGGATAGGCTATGGCTACACCTTC.

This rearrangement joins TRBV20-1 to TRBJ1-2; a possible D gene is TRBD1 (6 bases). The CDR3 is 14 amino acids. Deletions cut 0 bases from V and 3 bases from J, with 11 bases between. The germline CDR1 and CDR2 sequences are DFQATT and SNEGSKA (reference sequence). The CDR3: CSARDKGGDYGYTF. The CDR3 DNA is TGCAGTGCTAGAGATAAGGGGGGTGACTATGGCTACACCTTC.

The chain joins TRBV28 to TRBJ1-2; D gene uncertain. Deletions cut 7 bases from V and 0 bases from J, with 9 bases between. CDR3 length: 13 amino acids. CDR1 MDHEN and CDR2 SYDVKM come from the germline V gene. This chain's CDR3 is CASKEGTNYGYTF. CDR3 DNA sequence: TGTGCCAGCAAGGAGGGAACTAACTATGGCTACACCTTC.

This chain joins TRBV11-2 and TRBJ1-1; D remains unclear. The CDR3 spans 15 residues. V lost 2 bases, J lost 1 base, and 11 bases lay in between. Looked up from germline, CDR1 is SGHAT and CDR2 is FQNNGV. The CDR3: CASSLSQQGNTEAFF. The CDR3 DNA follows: TGTGCCAGCAGCTTAAGTCAGCAAGGGAACACTGAAGCTTTCTTT. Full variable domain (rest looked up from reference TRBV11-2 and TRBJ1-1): EAGVAQSPRYKIIEKRQSVAFWCNPISGHATLYWYQQILGQGPKLLIQFQNNGVVDDSQLPKDRFSAERLKGVDSTLKIQPAKLEDSAVYLCASSLSQQGNTEAFFGQGTRLTVV.

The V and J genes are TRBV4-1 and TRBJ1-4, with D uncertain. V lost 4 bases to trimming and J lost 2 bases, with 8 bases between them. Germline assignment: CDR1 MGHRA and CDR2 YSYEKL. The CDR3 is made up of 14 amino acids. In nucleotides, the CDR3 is TGCGCCAGCAGCCGCACACCTACTAATGAAAAACTGTTTTTT. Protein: CASSRTPTNEKLFF.

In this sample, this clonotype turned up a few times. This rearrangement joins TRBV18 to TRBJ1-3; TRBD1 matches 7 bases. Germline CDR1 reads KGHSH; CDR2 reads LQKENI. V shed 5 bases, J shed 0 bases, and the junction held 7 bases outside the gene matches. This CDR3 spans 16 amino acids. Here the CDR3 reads CASSSTGKFSGNTIYF. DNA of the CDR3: TGTGCCAGCTCATCGACAGGGAAGTTCTCTGGAAACACCATATATTTT.

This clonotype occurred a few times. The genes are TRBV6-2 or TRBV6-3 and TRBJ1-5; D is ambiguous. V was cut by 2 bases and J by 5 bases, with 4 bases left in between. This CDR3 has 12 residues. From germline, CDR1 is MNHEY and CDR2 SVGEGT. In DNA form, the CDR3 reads TGTGCCAGCAGTTACGGGGATCAGCCCCAGCATTTT. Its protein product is CASSYGDQPQHF.

Here the CDR3 DNA reads TGCGCCAGCAGCAGGGAAGGACAGGGACAAGAGACCCAGTACTTC. It yields the protein CASSREGQGQETQYF. V usage is TRBV5-1 and J usage is TRBJ2-5, with 8 bases lining up with TRBD1. The trim removed 4 bases at V and 2 bases at J, leaving 7 bases unmatched. The CDR3 has 15 residues. Germline CDR1 reads SGHRS; CDR2 reads YFSETQ.

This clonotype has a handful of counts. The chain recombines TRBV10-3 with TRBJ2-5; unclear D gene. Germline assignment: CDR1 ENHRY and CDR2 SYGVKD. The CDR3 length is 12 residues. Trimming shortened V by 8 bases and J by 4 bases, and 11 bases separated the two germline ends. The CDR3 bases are TGTGCCATCGGATGGGCGCCAGAGACCCAGTACTTC. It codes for CAIGWAPETQYF.

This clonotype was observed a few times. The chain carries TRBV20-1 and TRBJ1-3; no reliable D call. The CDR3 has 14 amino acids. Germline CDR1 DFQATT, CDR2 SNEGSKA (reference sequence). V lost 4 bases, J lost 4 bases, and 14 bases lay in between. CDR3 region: CSAIEREGGNTIYF. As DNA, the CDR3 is TGCAGTGCTATCGAACGGGAAGGAGGAAACACCATATATTTT.

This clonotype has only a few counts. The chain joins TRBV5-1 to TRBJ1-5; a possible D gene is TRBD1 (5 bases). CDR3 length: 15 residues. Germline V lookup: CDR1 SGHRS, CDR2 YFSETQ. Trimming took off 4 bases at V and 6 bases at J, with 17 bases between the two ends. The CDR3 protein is CASSLGVGDGQPQHF. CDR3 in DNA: TGCGCCAGCAGCCTGGGTGTGGGGGACGGTCAGCCCCAGCATTTT.

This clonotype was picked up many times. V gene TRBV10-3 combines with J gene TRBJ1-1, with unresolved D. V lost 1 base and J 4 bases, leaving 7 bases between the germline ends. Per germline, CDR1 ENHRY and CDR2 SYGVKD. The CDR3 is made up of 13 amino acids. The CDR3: CAISEWVGTEAFF. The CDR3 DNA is TGTGCCATCAGTGAGTGGGTAGGCACTGAAGCTTTCTTT.

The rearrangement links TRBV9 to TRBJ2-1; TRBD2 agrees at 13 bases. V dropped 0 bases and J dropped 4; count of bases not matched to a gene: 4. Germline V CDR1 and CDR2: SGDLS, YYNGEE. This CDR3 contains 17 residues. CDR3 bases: TGTGCCAGCAGCGTAGGGACTAGCGGGGGCCCTTACAATGAGCAGTTCTTC. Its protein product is CASSVGTSGGPYNEQFF.

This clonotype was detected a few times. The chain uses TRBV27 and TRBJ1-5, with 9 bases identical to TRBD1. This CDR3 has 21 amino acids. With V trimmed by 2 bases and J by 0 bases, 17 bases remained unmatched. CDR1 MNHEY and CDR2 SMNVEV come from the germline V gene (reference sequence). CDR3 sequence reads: CASSLKGRDRDHSCSNQPQHF. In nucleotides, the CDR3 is TGTGCCAGCAGTTTAAAGGGGAGGGACAGGGATCACAGCTGTAGCAATCAGCCCCAGCATTTT.

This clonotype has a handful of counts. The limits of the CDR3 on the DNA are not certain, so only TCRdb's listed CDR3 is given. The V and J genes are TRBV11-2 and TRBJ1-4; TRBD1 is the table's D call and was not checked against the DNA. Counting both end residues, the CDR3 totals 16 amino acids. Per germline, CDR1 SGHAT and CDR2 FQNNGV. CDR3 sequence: CASSQAGGTVMKNCFF.

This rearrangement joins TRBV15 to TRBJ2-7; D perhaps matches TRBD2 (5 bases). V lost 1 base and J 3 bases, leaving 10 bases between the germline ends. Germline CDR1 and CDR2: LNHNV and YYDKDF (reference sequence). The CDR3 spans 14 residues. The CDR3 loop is CATSRVPLDYEQYF. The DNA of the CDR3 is TGTGCCACCAGCAGAGTCCCACTAGACTACGAGCAGTACTTC.

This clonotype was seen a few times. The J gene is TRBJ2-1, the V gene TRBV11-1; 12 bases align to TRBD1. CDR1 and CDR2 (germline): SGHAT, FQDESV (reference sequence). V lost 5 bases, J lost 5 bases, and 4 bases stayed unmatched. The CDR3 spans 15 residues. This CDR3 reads CASSRDRGRNNEQFF. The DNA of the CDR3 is TGTGCCAGCAGCAGGGACAGGGGGCGCAACAATGAGCAGTTCTTC.

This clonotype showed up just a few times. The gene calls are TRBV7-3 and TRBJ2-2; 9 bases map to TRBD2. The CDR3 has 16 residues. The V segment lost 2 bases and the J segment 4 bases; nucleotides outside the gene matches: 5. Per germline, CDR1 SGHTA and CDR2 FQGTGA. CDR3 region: CASSLEPSGATGELFF. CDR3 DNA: TGTGCCAGCAGCTTAGAACCTAGCGGGGCCACCGGGGAGCTGTTTTTT.

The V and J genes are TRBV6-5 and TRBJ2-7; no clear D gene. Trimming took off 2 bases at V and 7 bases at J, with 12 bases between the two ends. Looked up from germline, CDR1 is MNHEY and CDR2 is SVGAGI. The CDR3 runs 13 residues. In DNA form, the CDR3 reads TGTGCCAGCAGTTACAATAGGATCGGGGAGCAGTACGTC. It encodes CASSYNRIGEQYV.

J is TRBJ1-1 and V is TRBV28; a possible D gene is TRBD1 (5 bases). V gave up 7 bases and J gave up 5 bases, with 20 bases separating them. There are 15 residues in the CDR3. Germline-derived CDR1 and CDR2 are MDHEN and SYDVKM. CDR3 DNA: TGTGCCAGCAAGAAAATCAGTGGGGGAGGGACTGAAGCTTTCTTT. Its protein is CASKKISGGGTEAFF.